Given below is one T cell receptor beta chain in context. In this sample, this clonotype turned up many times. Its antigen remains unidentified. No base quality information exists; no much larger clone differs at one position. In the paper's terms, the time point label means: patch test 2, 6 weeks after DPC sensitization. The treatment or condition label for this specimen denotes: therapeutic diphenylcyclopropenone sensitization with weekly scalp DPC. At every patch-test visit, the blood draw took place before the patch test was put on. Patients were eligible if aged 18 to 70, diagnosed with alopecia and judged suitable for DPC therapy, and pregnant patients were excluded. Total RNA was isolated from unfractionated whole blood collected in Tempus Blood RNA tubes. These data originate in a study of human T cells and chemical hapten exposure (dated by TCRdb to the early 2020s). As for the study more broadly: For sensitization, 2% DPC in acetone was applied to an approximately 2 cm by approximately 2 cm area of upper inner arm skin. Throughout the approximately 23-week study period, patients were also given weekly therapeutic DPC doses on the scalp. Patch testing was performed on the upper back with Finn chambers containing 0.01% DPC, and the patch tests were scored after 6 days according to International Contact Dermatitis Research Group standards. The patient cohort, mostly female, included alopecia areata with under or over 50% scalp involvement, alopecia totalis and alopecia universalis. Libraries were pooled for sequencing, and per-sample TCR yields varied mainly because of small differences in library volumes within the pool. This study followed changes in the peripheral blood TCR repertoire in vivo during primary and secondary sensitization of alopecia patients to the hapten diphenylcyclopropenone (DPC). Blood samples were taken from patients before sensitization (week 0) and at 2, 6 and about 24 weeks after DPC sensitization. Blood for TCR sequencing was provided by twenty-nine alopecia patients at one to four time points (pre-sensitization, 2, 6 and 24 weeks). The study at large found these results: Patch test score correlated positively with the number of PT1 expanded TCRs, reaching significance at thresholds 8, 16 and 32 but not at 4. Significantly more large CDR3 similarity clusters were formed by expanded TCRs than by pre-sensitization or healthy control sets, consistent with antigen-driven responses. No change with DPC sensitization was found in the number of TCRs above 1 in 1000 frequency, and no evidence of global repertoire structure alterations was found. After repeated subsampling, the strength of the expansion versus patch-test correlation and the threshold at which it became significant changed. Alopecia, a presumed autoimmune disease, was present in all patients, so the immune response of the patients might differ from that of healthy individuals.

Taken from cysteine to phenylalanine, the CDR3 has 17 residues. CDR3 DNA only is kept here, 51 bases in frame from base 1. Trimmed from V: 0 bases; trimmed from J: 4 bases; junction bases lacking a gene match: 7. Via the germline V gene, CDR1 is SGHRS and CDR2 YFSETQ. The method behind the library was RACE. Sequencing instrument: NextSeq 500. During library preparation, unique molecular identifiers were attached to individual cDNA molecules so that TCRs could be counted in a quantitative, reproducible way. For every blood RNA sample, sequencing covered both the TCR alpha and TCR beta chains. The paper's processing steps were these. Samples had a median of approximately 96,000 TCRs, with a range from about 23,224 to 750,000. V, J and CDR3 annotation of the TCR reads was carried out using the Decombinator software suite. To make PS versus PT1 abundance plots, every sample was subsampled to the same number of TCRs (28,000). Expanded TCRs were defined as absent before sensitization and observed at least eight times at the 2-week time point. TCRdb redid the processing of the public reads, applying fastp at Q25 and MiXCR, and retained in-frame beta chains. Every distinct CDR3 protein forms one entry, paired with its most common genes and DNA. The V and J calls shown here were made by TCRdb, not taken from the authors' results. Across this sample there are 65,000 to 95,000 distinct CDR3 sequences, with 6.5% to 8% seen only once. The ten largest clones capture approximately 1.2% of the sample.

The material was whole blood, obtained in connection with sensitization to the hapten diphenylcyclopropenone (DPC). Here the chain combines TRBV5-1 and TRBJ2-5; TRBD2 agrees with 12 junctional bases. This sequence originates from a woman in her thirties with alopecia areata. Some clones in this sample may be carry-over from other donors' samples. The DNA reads TGCGCCAGCAGCTTGGCCATAGCGGGACTAGCGGGAGAGACCCAGTACTTC. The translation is CASSLAIAGLAGETQYF. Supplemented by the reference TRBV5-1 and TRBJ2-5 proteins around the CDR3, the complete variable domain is KAGVTQTPRYLIKTRGQQVTLSCSPISGHRSVSWYQQTPGQGLQFLFEYFSETQRNKGNFPGRFSGRQFSNSRSEMNVSTLELGDSALYLCASSLAIAGLAGETQYFGPGTRLLVL.